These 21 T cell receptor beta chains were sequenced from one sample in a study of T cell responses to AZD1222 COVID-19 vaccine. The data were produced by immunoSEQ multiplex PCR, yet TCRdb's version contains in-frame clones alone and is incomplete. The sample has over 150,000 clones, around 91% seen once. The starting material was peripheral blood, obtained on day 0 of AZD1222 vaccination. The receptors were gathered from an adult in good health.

As DNA, the CDR3 is TGTGCCAGCTCACCAACAAGTCACAGGGCGTTGTATGGCTACACCTTC. Amino acids: CASSPTSHRALYGYTF. This chain connects TRBV18 to TRBJ1-2; D possibly corresponds to TRBD1 (6 bases). The CDR3 covers 16 residues. Trimming removed 2 bases at V and 5 bases at J, with 18 bases between. From germline, CDR1 is KGHSH and CDR2 LQKENI.

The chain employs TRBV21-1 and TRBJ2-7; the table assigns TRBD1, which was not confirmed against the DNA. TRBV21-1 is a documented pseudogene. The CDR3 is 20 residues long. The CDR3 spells CASSKPVRHPGPSKSYEQYV. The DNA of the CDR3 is TGTGCCAGCAGCAAACCGGTCCGACACCCTGGCCCCTCCAAGAGCTACGAGCAGTACGTC.

The CDR3 DNA reads TGCAGTGCTAGTCCCGGGACAGGGGGGTACAATGAGCAGTTCTTC. Translation: CSASPGTGGYNEQFF. This rearrangement joins TRBV20-1 to TRBJ2-1; TRBD1 agrees at 11 bases. J was trimmed by 4 bases and V by 3 bases; bases with no gene match: 5. Per the germline V gene, CDR1 is DFQATT and CDR2 is SNEGSKA (reference sequence). The length of the CDR3 is 15 residues.

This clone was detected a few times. The CDR3 sequence: CASSPRRGTSGGTDEQFF. CDR3 coding DNA: TGTGCCAGCAGCCCTAGGAGGGGGACTAGCGGGGGGACGGATGAGCAGTTCTTC. This chain links TRBV6-2 or TRBV6-3 with TRBJ2-1, with 15 bases lining up with TRBD2. With V trimmed by 6 bases and J by 8 bases, 14 bases remained unmatched. CDR1 and CDR2 from the germline V gene are MNHEY and SVGEGT. The CDR3 extends over 18 amino acids.

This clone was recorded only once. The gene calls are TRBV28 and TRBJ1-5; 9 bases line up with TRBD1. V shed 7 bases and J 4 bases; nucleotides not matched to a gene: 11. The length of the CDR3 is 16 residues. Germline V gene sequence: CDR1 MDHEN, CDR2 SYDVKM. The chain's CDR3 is CASTVPTGGRNQPQHF. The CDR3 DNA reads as TGTGCCAGCACCGTTCCAACAGGGGGCAGGAATCAGCCCCAGCATTTT.

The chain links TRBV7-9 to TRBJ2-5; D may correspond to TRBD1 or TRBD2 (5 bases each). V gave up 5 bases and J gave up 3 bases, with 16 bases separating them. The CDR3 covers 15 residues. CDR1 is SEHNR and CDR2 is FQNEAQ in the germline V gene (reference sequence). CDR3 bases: TGTGCCAGCAGCCCCTCATATAGGGACGAAGAGACCCAGTACTTC. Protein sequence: CASSPSYRDEETQYF.

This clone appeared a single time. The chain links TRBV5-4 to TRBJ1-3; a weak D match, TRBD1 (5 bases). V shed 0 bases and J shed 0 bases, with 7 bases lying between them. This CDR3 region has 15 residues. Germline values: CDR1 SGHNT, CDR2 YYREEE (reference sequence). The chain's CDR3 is CASSLGDDSGNTIYF. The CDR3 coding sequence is TGTGCCAGCAGCTTGGGGGACGACTCTGGAAACACCATATATTTT.

The chain's CDR3 is CASNSGGNTGELFF. CDR3 coding DNA: TGTGCCAGCAATAGCGGAGGGAACACCGGGGAGCTGTTTTTT. The genes are TRBV6-5 and TRBJ2-2; tentatively, D is TRBD2 (6 bases). This CDR3 has 14 residues. Trimming took 7 bases from V and 1 from J, leaving 10 bases between them. Germline V gene data show CDR1 as MNHEY and CDR2 as SVGAGI.

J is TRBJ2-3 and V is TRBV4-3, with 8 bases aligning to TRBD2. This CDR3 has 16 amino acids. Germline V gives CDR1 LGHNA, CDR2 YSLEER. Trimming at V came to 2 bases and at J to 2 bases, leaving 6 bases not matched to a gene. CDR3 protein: CASSQISGAHTDTQYF. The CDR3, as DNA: TGCGCCAGCAGCCAAATTAGCGGGGCCCACACAGATACGCAGTATTTT.

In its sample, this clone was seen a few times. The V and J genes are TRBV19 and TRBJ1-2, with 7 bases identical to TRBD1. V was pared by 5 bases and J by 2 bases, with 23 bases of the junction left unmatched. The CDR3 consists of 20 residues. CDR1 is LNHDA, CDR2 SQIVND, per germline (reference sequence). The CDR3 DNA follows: TGTGCCAGTAGTGCTTTAGCCGGGACAGCGAAGACACTAGACAACTATGGCTACACCTTC. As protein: CASSALAGTAKTLDNYGYTF. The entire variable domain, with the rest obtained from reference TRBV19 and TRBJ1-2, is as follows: DGGITQSPKYLFRKEGQNVTLSCEQNLNHDAMYWYRQDPGQGLRLIYYSQIVNDFQKGDIAEGYSVSREKKESFPLTVTSAQKNPTAFYLCASSALAGTAKTLDNYGYTFGSGTRLTVV.

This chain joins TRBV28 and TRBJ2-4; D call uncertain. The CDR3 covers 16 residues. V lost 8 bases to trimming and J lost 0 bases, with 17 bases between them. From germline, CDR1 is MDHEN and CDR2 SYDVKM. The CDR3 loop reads CASPPTLGVAKNIQYF. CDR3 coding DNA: TGTGCCAGCCCACCGACGCTAGGTGTAGCCAAAAACATTCAGTACTTC.

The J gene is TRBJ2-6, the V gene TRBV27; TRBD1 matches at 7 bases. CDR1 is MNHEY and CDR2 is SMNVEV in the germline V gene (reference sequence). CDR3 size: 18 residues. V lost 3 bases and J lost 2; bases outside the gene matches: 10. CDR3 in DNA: TGTGCCAGCAGTTTGGGAGACAGGGATCTGGCTGGGGCCAACGTCCTGACTTTC. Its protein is CASSLGDRDLAGANVLTF.

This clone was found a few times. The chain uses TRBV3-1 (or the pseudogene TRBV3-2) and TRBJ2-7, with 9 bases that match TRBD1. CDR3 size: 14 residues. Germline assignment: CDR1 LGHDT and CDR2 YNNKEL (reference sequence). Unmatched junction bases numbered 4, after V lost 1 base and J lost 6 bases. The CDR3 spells CASSQARTGVEQYF. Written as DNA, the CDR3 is TGTGCCAGCAGCCAAGCTAGGACAGGGGTCGAGCAGTACTTC.

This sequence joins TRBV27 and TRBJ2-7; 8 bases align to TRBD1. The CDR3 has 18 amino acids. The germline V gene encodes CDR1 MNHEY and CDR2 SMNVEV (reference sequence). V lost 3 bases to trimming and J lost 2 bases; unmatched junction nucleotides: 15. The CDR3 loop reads CASSFKTPGQGGTYEQYV. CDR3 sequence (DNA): TGTGCCAGCAGTTTCAAAACCCCCGGACAGGGAGGAACCTACGAGCAGTACGTC.

Here the CDR3 reads CASSLSQGFMNTEAFF. DNA for the CDR3: TGTGCCAGCAGCTTGTCCCAGGGGTTCATGAACACTGAAGCTTTCTTT. The chain is built from TRBV5-4 and TRBJ1-1; possible D gene TRBD1, 6 bases. Germline V gene lookup returns CDR1 SGHNT and CDR2 YYREEE (reference sequence). This CDR3 has 16 amino acids. V lost 1 base to trimming and J lost 0 bases, with 13 bases between them.

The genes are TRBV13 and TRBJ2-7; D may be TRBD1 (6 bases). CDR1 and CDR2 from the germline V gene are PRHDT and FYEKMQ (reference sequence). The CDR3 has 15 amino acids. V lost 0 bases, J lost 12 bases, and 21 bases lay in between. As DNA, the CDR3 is TGTGCCAGCAGCTTAGGGGCAGGGGCGGGTCGGACAATGTACTTC. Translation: CASSLGAGAGRTMYF.

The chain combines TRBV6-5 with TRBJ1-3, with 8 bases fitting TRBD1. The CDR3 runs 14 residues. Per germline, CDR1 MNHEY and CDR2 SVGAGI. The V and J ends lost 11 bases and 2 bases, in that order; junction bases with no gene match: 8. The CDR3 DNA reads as TGTGCCGTCCTTCCAGGGGGCACTGGAAACACCATATATTTT. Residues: CAVLPGGTGNTIYF.

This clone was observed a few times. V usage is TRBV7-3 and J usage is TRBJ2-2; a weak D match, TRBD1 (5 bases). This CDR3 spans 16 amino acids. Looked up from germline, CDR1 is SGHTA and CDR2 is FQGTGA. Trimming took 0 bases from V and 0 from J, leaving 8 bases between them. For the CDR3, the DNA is TGTGCCAGCAGCTTAACTGCAGGGTCGAACACCGGGGAGCTGTTTTTT. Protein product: CASSLTAGSNTGELFF.

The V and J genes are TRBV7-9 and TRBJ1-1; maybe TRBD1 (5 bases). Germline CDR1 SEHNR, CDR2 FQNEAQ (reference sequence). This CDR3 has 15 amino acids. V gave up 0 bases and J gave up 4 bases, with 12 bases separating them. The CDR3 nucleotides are TGTGCCAGCAGCTTAGCAGGGGTGGCAAGCACTGAAGCTTTCTTT. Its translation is CASSLAGVASTEAFF.

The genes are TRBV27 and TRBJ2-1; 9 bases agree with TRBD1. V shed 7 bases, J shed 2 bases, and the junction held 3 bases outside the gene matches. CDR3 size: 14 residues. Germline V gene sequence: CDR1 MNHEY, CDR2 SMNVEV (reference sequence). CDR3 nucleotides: TGTGCCAGCACGACAGGGGGGCCCTACAATGAGCAGTTCTTC. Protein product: CASTTGGPYNEQFF.

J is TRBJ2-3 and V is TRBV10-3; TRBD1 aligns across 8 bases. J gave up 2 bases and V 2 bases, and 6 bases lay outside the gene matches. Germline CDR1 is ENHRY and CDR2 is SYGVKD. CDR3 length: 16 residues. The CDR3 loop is CAISELGQGNTDTQYF. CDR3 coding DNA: TGTGCCATCAGTGAGCTCGGACAGGGTAACACAGATACGCAGTATTTT.